The 7 T cell receptor beta chains below all came from one sample that was sequenced in a study of regulatory T cells in long-lasting Graves disease (dated by TCRdb to about 2021). The time point label, as the study defines it: newly diagnosed GD, antithyroid drugs for less than 3 months. For both TCR sequencing and RNA sequencing, RNA was extracted from PBMCs in TRIzol. Libraries came from multiplex PCR. Sequencing took place on an Illumina HiSeq 4000. iRepertoire HTBI primers and Arm-PCR amplification of CDR3 regions were used to construct TCR beta libraries. In-frame beta chains were kept once TCRdb had trimmed the public reads at Q25 with fastp and called clones with MiXCR. When rows share a CDR3 protein, they turn into one entry using the most common DNA and genes. The sample profile shows about 450,000 distinct CDR3 sequences; 12% to 15% of them were found once. The ten largest clones take up approximately 17% of the sample.

Separately, the same data were catalogued under a study of T cells in Graves' hyperthyroidism and ophthalmopathy.

The source was peripheral blood mononuclear cells (PBMCs), collected at new diagnosis, from a patient treated with antithyroid drugs. The receptors were gathered from a woman in her forties or fifties with Graves disease. Donor details come from another sample of the same person, matched by shared clones.

This clonotype was detected many times. The chain is built from TRBV3-1 and TRBJ2-7, with 10 bases that match TRBD1. The germline CDR1 and CDR2 sequences are LGHDT and YNNKEL (reference sequence). The V gene end was trimmed by 1 base and the J gene end by 7 bases; junction bases not matched to a gene: 4. The CDR3 is 14 amino acids. CDR3 sequence reads: CASSQGQGAKEQYF. DNA of the CDR3: TGTGCCAGCAGCCAAGGACAGGGGGCGAAAGAGCAGTACTTC.

This clonotype was detected ten times or more. J is TRBJ1-1 and V is TRBV13; TRBD1 is a possible D gene (5 bases). The CDR3 contains 15 residues. CDR1 is PRHDT, CDR2 FYEKMQ, per germline (reference sequence). The V end lost 5 bases, the J end lost 1 base, and 14 bases lay between the germline ends. The CDR3 is CASSPLGEGNTEAFF. In nucleotides, the CDR3 is TGTGCCAGCAGCCCGTTGGGGGAGGGGAACACTGAAGCTTTCTTT.

This clonotype has just a few counts. This chain uses TRBV18 with TRBJ2-5; 7 bases are a match to TRBD1. The CDR3 sequence is 15 residues long. V lost 1 base, J lost 1 base, and 3 bases stayed unmatched. Germline-derived CDR1 and CDR2 are KGHSH and LQKENI. CDR3 DNA sequence: TGTGCCAGCTCACCACGACAGGGCTCCCAAGAGACCCAGTACTTC. Translation: CASSPRQGSQETQYF.

This clonotype was counted many times. The rearrangement joins TRBV6-1 to TRBJ1-1; D might be TRBD1 (5 bases). The CDR3 consists of 12 residues. CDR1 is MNHNS, CDR2 SASEGT, per germline. The V end was cut by 2 bases, the J end by 10 bases, with 11 bases between. The CDR3 sequence is CASSERDSGAFF. In nucleotides, the CDR3 is TGTGCCAGCAGTGAAAGAGACAGCGGAGCTTTCTTT.

This clonotype was observed a few times. The genes are TRBV30 and TRBJ2-3, with TRBD2 matching over 8 bases. The CDR3 spans 12 residues. Germline V gives CDR1 GTSNPN, CDR2 SVGIG (reference sequence). V shed 1 base, J shed 11 bases, and the junction held 5 bases outside the gene matches. This CDR3 is CAWSAGTSQQYF. The CDR3 DNA reads as TGTGCCTGGAGTGCCGGGACTAGTCAGCAGTATTTT.

This chain uses TRBV5-1 with TRBJ2-7; D may be TRBD2 (5 bases). This CDR3 region has 18 residues. Trimming cost V 2 bases and J 2 bases, with 23 bases left between them. Germline CDR1 and CDR2: SGHRS and YFSETQ. The CDR3 region is CASSFSSERAGGPYEQYF. The CDR3 region has the DNA TGCGCCAGCAGCTTTAGCTCTGAACGGGCCGGCGGGCCCTACGAGCAGTACTTC.

The chain links TRBV4-1 to TRBJ2-7; maybe TRBD2 (6 bases). CDR3 length equals 18 residues. Trimming took 1 base from V and 2 from J, leaving 21 bases between them. CDR1 and CDR2 (germline): MGHRA, YSYEKL. The CDR3 protein is CASSQGHEPGLQTYEQYF. The CDR3 nucleotides read TGCGCCAGCAGCCAAGGCCATGAACCGGGACTCCAAACCTACGAGCAGTACTTC.